This T cell receptor (beta chain) was documented in a study of radiation and T cells in renal cell carcinoma (dated by TCRdb to the early 2020s). In terms of the full investigation: Samples were obtained from a clinical trial, in which 15 Gy stereotactic body radiation therapy was delivered to primary renal cell carcinomas and nephrectomy was performed 4 weeks later. Across all 53 samples, several million unique CDR3 nucleotide sequences encoding about 2.4 million unique CDR3 amino acid sequences were identified. In total, about 53 samples, comprising 25 or so tumors and some 27 peripheral blood samples, were subjected to TCR beta sequencing. Broad study findings and their caveats: Blood repertoire dynamics were not followed beyond 4 weeks after treatment. Top tumor clonotypes rose in blood from baseline to 2 weeks post-radiation, then contracted by 4 weeks, suggesting transient expansion of tumor-resident clones. Effects of radiation dose or scheduling on the TCR repertoire could not be addressed with the single-armed trial design. Because pretreatment tumor biopsies were not available, the baseline intratumoral presence of clonotypes could not be determined.

Comment on this clone: Its antigen is still unknown. The input lacks base qualities; no much larger clone sits a single base away.

Per the publication, the time point label means: baseline pretreatment blood. This specimen's treatment or condition label, interpreted: 15 Gy SBRT to primary tumor, nephrectomy 4 weeks later. To track tumor-enriched clonotypes, serial peripheral blood was sampled from radiation-treated patients at baseline and at 2 weeks and 4 weeks after SBRT. Renal cell carcinoma with clear cell pathology was present in all patients. The QIAamp DNA Blood Mini Kit (Qiagen) was used to prepare genomic DNA for TCR sequencing. Only samples passing all quality control checks were included in the analyses. Following the manufacturer's recommendations, the immunoSEQ kit was used to generate TCR beta libraries from genomic DNA. Library preparation used a first multiplex PCR with proprietary primers, then a second PCR adding unique barcodes, with bead cleanups after each round. Each sample batch included a kit-provided positive control reaction and a negative control reaction. The final libraries underwent checking on an Agilent 4200 TapeStation D1000 ScreenTape, volumetric pooling, and quantification by qPCR. Sequencing ran on an Illumina NextSeq500 with a MidOutput 150-cycle cartridge, using 156 Read1 and 15 Index1 cycles with kit custom primers. The pooled library was loaded at approximately 0.95 pM with an approximately 18% PhiX control spike-in. The paper's processing steps were these. The vendor-processed data were analyzed in R, and a clonotype was defined as all T cells that share the same CDR3 nucleotide sequence. In the clone abundance analyses, frequencies were normalized to the 10,000 most abundant clones in each sample. Before analysis, public T cell clones were removed, and these numbered fewer than six per sample on average. Tumor-enriched clonotypes and baseline blood-enriched clonotypes were defined as those with an abundance difference of at least 32-fold between compartments. A beta-binomial differential abundance model was used to identify clonotypes that expanded or contracted between blood time points. Tumor-blood repertoire similarity was measured with the Baroni-Urbani and Buser coefficient, and group comparisons used two-tailed Wilcoxon tests in R. This immuneACCESS table, as held by TCRdb, lists in-frame sequences with V and J called but not all clones. Of the missing ones, under half trace to an unresolved V gene in checked studies; the others have no known cause. The V and J calls and the clone size are those of that table, but D and trimming were determined from the DNA. This sample holds about 140,000 clones; approximately 82% were observed only once. Approximately 22% of the sample is in the top ten clones.

The CDR3 starts with the cysteine, ends with the phenylalanine, and has 13 residues. The only DNA kept is the CDR3, 39 bases in frame from the first base. The germline V gene supplies CDR1 MGHDK and CDR2 SYGVNS. V and J are truncated by 5 bases and 1 base respectively, leaving an intervening sequence of 9 bases. The V gene is TRBV25-1 and the J gene is TRBJ2-7; confidence is insufficient to name the D gene. The starting material was blood, obtained from a patient whose treatment included radiotherapy and nephrectomy. The sequence was obtained from a woman in her forties or fifties with renal cell carcinoma. The CDR3 amino acid sequence is: CASSMPHSYEQYF. The DNA sequence reads TGTGCCAGCAGTATGCCGCATTCCTACGAGCAGTACTTC.